The 5 T cell receptor beta chains presented below share a single source sample, sequenced in a study of T-cell reconstitution after alpha-beta-depleted transplantation in children. Unique molecular identifiers were incorporated when the TCRbeta library was constructed. TCRdb fed the PCR reads into MiXCR, producing one record per CDR3 protein. The sample records some 550,000 distinct CDR3 sequences, around 19% being singletons. The source material was PBMCs from the stem cell graft donor, sampled from the stem cell graft. The source is a human donor who donated a stem cell graft to a child with acute lymphoblastic leukemia.

This clonotype was found many times. The chain is built from TRBV10-2 and TRBJ2-3; 14 bases line up with TRBD2. The CDR3 is 16 amino acids. CDR1 is WSHSY, CDR2 SAAADI, per germline. Unmatched junction bases numbered 7, after V lost 6 bases and J lost 5 bases. The CDR3 protein is CASRTGLAGVGDTQYF. The CDR3 nucleotides are TGCGCCAGCAGGACGGGACTAGCGGGAGTTGGAGATACGCAGTATTTT.

This rearrangement joins TRBV5-1 to TRBJ2-7; TRBD2 agrees at 9 bases. The CDR3 is made up of 14 amino acids. The trim removed 4 bases at V and 3 bases at J, leaving 5 bases unmatched. Germline lookup yields CDR1 SGHRS and CDR2 YFSETQ. The CDR3 loop is CASSGRSGSYEQYF. The CDR3 nucleotides read TGCGCCAGCAGCGGACGTAGCGGGAGCTACGAGCAGTACTTC.

This clonotype was counted a few times. The CDR3 sequence: CASSFRLAGASYNEQFF. The CDR3, as DNA: TGTGCCAGCAGTTTCCGACTAGCGGGAGCGTCCTACAATGAGCAGTTCTTC. The chain links TRBV12-3 or TRBV12-4 to TRBJ2-1; TRBD2 matches 12 bases. The CDR3 is 17 residues long. V shed 3 bases and J 1 base; nucleotides not matched to a gene: 4.

This clonotype was counted a few times. The rearrangement uses TRBV12-3 or TRBV12-4 and TRBJ1-1; D gene uncertain. The CDR3 is made up of 11 amino acids. V was trimmed by 3 bases and J by 11 bases, leaving 10 bases between them. In nucleotides, the CDR3 is TGTGCCAGCAGTTTCGGCACGATGGCTTTCTTT. Amino acid sequence: CASSFGTMAFF.

This clonotype was counted a few times. This chain joins TRBV7-9 and TRBJ2-7; possibly TRBD2 for D (5 bases). Trimming took off 5 bases at V and 3 bases at J, with 11 bases between the two ends. Germline CDR1 reads SEHNR; CDR2 reads FQNEAQ (reference sequence). The CDR3 runs 13 residues. CDR3 loop: CASSLGLRYEQYF. The DNA of the CDR3 is TGTGCCAGCAGCCTTGGACTTCGCTACGAGCAGTACTTC.